This entry features one T cell receptor (beta chain) sequence. Its antigen is not known. Germline values: CDR1 MNHGY, CDR2 SAAAGT. This CDR3 is built from 16 residues. V lost 5 bases and J 0 bases, leaving 14 bases between the germline ends. Some clones are missing from TCRdb's copy, which holds only in-frame ones; the method was immunoSEQ multiplex PCR. Among fewer than 15,000 clones, 28% were seen once, and the ten largest hold around 7.2%. The sample belongs to a study of T cells in localized non-small cell lung cancer. The study, taken as a whole, reports: Adjacent uninvolved lung tissue had the highest T cell clonality, exceeding tumor.

The clonotype originates from an older female donor with stage I lung adenocarcinoma. The chain recombines TRBV6-8 with TRBJ2-4; a possible D gene is TRBD2 (6 bases). Sample: lung tumor tissue, taken before any cancer treatment. The CDR3 region has the DNA TGTGCCAGCAGTATTACGGGGGACCTAGCCAAAAACATTCAGTACTTC. It codes for CASSITGDLAKNIQYF.